Detailed here is one T cell receptor beta chain. Other nucleotide sequences from this sample produce the same CDR3. The sample belongs to a study of blood T cell repertoires in COVID-19. The length of the CDR3 is 12 residues. Trimming cost V 1 base and J 7 bases, with 2 bases left between them. In germline, CDR1 is MDHEN, CDR2 SYDVKM. All recovered Cohort 3 donors got two negative PCRs, got clearance, or saw symptom resolution. Authors' data handling: Nucleated cell counts were estimated from reference gene primer amplification. Sequencing used immunoSEQ multiplex PCR; TCRdb keeps in-frame clones, though not all of them. The V and J calls and the clone size are those of that table, but D and trimming were determined from the DNA. The table includes about 310,000 clones, around 86% detected once.

Sequenced sample: PBMCs or T cells enriched from blood (not recorded which). The receptor's source is a man between 60 and 70 years old who had recovered from COVID-19. V gene TRBV28 combines with J gene TRBJ1-6; D gene ambiguous. The CDR3 loop reads CASSLSNSPLHF. Written as DNA, the CDR3 is TGTGCCAGCAGTTTATCGAATTCACCCCTCCACTTT.